Presented here are 15 T cell receptor beta chains from one specimen sequenced in a study of a mutant IDH1 vaccine in newly diagnosed glioma. No antigen is known for these receptors. Sequenced by immunoSEQ multiplex PCR; TCRdb stores in-frame clones only, minus some. This sample has about 36,000 clones, with approximately 80% found just once. Time point reported: week 11, during vaccination. Each dose of the vaccine consisted of 300 ug of mutant IDH1 20-mer peptide, with topical imiquimod. The starting material was peripheral blood mononuclear cells (PBMCs), obtained from a glioma patient whose treatment included an IDH1 peptide vaccine. These receptors originate from a woman aged 30 to 39 with glioma. Some clones in this sample may be carry-over from other donors' samples.

This chain links TRBV4-1 with TRBJ2-2, with D perhaps matching TRBD1 (5 bases). The germline CDR1 and CDR2 sequences are MGHRA and YSYEKL. The CDR3 loop spans 13 amino acids. The germline V and J ends were trimmed by 5 bases and 13 bases, with 17 bases remaining between them. The CDR3 region has the DNA TGCGCCAGCAGCTATAGGGGCCCGGTGGGGCTGTTTTTT. The encoded protein is CASSYRGPVGLFF.

This rearrangement joins TRBV21-1 to TRBJ2-7; TRBD2, the table's D call, was not compared with the DNA. TRBV21-1 is annotated as a pseudogene. The CDR3 has 15 residues. The CDR3 protein is CASQRGRGQTYEQYF. DNA for the CDR3: TGTGCCAGCCAGCGGGGCCGGGGTCAGACCTACGAGCAGTACTTC.

V gene TRBV27 combines with J gene TRBJ1-1, with 7 positions matching TRBD1. The CDR3 has 14 residues. CDR1 is MNHEY, CDR2 SMNVEV, per germline (reference sequence). V was pared by 4 bases and J by 5 bases, with 7 bases of the junction left unmatched. CDR3 in DNA: TGTGCCAGCAGTTGGAGGGGGCGTTGGACTGAAGCTTTCTTT. As protein: CASSWRGRWTEAFF.

This chain uses TRBV28 with TRBJ2-7; TRBD1 is a possible D gene (7 bases). Germline CDR1 and CDR2: MDHEN and SYDVKM. CDR3 length equals 15 residues. V was trimmed by 11 bases and J by 3 bases, leaving 23 bases between them. The CDR3 DNA reads TGTGCCGCCATTCAGGGGGACTCCTCGGGCTACGAGCAGTACTTC. It codes for CAAIQGDSSGYEQYF.

The V gene is TRBV2, the J gene TRBJ2-7, with D hard to call. Trimming stripped 0 bases from V and 7 bases from J, with 13 bases between. The CDR3 consists of 14 residues. The germline gives CDR1 SNHLY, CDR2 FYNNEI. The CDR3 reads CASSEALTGREQYF. CDR3 coding DNA: TGTGCCAGCAGTGAAGCGCTTACGGGTAGGGAGCAGTACTTC.

The V gene is TRBV19, the J gene TRBJ1-1; tentatively, D is TRBD1 (5 bases). Germline CDR1 is LNHDA and CDR2 is SQIVND (reference sequence). V shed 3 bases and J shed 4 bases, with 6 bases lying between them. The CDR3 length is 12 residues. CDR3 sequence: CASSITGTEAFF. The CDR3 DNA reads as TGTGCCAGTAGTATCACAGGCACTGAAGCTTTCTTT.

CDR3 sequence (DNA): TGTGCCAGTAGTATACTAGCAACCGACAATGAGCAGTTCTTC. Translating gives CASSILATDNEQFF. V and J are TRBV19 and TRBJ2-1; TRBD2 is a possible D gene (5 bases). CDR3 length: 14 amino acids. V was clipped by 2 bases and J by 5 bases, with 10 bases between them. Germline lookup yields CDR1 LNHDA and CDR2 SQIVND (reference sequence).

This clone was seen once. The rearrangement links TRBV15 to TRBJ2-7; unclear D gene. Germline CDR1 is LNHNV and CDR2 is YYDKDF (reference sequence). V shed 0 bases and J shed 6 bases, with 9 bases lying between them. CDR3 length equals 13 residues. The CDR3 DNA sequence: TGTGCCACCAGCAGAGATTCTCTGCGCGAGCAGTACTTC. Translation gives CATSRDSLREQYF.

This clone was recorded a few times. This chain uses TRBV18 with TRBJ1-1; D call uncertain. Germline CDR1 is KGHSH and CDR2 is LQKENI. The CDR3 runs 15 residues. The V end was cut by 0 bases, the J end by 5 bases, with 13 bases between. The CDR3 loop is CASSPPTSGGTEAFF. Written as DNA, the CDR3 is TGTGCCAGCTCACCACCAACCTCCGGAGGGACTGAAGCTTTCTTT.

J is TRBJ2-3 and V is TRBV11-2, with D unclear. Trimming stripped 10 bases from V and 0 bases from J, with 11 bases between. The V gene's germline CDR1 is SGHAT and CDR2 FQNNGV. CDR3 length: 13 amino acids. The CDR3 bases are TGTGCCACCAACCTACTTAGCACAGATACGCAGTATTTT. Amino acids: CATNLLSTDTQYF.

The rearrangement joins TRBV30 to TRBJ2-7; weak D call: TRBD2 (5 bases). Germline values: CDR1 GTSNPN, CDR2 SVGIG (reference sequence). Trimming shortened V by 2 bases and J by 3 bases, and 8 bases separated the two germline ends. The CDR3 is 12 residues long. The CDR3 reads CAWSSGIYEQYF. CDR3 coding DNA: TGTGCCTGGAGTTCGGGGATCTACGAGCAGTACTTC.

Here the CDR3 reads CASSPREGETQYF. The CDR3 DNA is TGTGCCAGCAGCCCACGGGAGGGGGAGACCCAGTACTTC. This chain joins TRBV6-4 and TRBJ2-5, with 8 positions matching TRBD2. CDR1 is MRHNA and CDR2 is SNTAGT in the germline V gene. With 6 bases clipped from V and 5 bases from J, the junction kept 5 bases outside the gene matches. The CDR3 has 13 residues.

For the CDR3, the DNA is TGTGCCAGCTCACCTCTCGCGGGAGGGCTGATAAACATTCAGTACTTC. Protein product: CASSPLAGGLINIQYF. V gene TRBV18 combines with J gene TRBJ2-4, with 9 bases identical to TRBD2. With 3 bases clipped from V and 6 bases from J, the junction kept 9 bases outside the gene matches. Germline V gives CDR1 KGHSH, CDR2 LQKENI. The CDR3 is 16 residues long.

This clone was seen once. V is TRBV10-3 and J is TRBJ1-2, with a possible D match to TRBD1 (5 bases). V gave up 3 bases and J gave up 0 bases, with 29 bases separating them. Germline CDR1 and CDR2: ENHRY and SYGVKD. This CDR3 comprises 21 residues. CDR3 in DNA: TGTGCCATCAGTGATGTCGTCCAGGGCCATCCCAATAAAAAAGCTAACTATGGCTACACCTTC. Its translation: CAISDVVQGHPNKKANYGYTF.

J is TRBJ2-7 and V is TRBV30, with TRBD1 identical over 7 bases. The junction had 5 bases not matched to a gene; V was cut back by 3 bases and J by 3 bases. Germline CDR1 reads GTSNPN; CDR2 reads SVGIG (reference sequence). CDR3 length: 13 amino acids. CDR3 residues: CAWRNAGGYEQYF. As DNA, the CDR3 is TGTGCCTGGAGAAATGCAGGGGGCTACGAGCAGTACTTC.